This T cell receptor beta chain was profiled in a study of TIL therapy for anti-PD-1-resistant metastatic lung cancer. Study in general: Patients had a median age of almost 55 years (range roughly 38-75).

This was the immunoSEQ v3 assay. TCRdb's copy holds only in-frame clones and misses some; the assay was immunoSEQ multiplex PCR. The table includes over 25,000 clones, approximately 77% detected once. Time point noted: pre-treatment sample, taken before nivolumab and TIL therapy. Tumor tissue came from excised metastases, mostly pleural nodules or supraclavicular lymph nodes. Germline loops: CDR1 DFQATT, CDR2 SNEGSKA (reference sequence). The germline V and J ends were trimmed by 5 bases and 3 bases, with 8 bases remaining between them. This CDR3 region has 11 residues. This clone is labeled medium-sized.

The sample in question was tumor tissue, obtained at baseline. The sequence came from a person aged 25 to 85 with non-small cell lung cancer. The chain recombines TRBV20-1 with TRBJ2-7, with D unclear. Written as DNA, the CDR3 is TGCAGTGCTCCGTGGGGCTACGAGCAGTACTTC. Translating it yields CSAPWGYEQYF.